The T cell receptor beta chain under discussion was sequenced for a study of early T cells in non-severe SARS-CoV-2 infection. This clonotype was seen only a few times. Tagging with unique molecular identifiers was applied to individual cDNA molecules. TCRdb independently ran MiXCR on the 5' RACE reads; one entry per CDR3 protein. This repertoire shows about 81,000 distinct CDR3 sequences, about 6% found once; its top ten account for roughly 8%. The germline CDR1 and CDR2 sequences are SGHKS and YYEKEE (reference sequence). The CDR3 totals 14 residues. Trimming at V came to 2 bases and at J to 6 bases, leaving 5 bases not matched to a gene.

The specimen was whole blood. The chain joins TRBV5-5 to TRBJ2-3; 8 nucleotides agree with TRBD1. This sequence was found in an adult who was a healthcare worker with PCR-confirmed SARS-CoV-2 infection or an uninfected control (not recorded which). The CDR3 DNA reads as TGTGCCAGCAGCTTCAGGGGGCGAGGTGATACGCAGTATTTT. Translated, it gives CASSFRGRGDTQYF.